A selection of T cell receptor beta chains follows, all from one sample in a study of blood T cell repertoires in COVID-19. The repertoire was sequenced with immunoSEQ multiplex PCR; TCRdb's copy has only in-frame clones and lacks some. The repertoire holds about 44,000 clones, with roughly 88% as singletons. Specimen: peripheral blood. The source is a woman aged 40 to 50 with acute or convalescent COVID-19. Each CDR3 is given with its conserved first and last residue. A D gene is named only where the DNA matches it firmly. The listing skips clone size in some rows; elsewhere it reads once, few, many or a size class.

J gene,clone size,D gene,V gene,CDR3 protein,CDR3 DNA
TRBJ2-3,.,.,TRBV18,CASSPTTDTQYF,TGTGCCAGCTCCCCTACCACAGATACGCAGTATTTT
TRBJ2-2,.,.,TRBV29-1,CSVAPEGDKWATGELFF,TGCAGCGTTGCCCCGGAAGGGGATAAGTGGGCCACCGGGGAGCTGTTTTTT
TRBJ1-1,.,.,TRBV28,CASSKTDFLNTEAFF,TGTGCCAGCAGCAAGACAGATTTTTTGAACACTGAAGCTTTCTTT
TRBJ1-5,.,TRBD1,TRBV28,CASSPPGQRVSNQPQHF,TGTGCCAGCAGCCCTCCGGGACAGAGAGTTAGCAATCAGCCCCAGCATTTT
TRBJ2-2,.,.,TRBV19,CASSMGRSGELFF,TGTGCCAGTAGTATGGGCAGGTCCGGGGAGCTGTTTTTT
TRBJ2-4,.,.,TRBV6-1,CASSERTDKNIQYF,TGTGCCAGCAGTGAGCGGACAGACAAAAACATTCAGTACTTC
TRBJ1-2,.,.,TRBV28,CASSPGGGSYGYTF,TGTGCCAGCAGTCCTGGGGGGGGAAGCTATGGCTACACCTTC
TRBJ1-2,.,TRBD1,TRBV28,CASSPDRALRGGGYTF,TGTGCCAGCAGTCCCGACAGGGCCCTGAGAGGGGGAGGCTACACCTTC
TRBJ1-2,.,.,TRBV28,CASTGQMNLFGNGYTF,TGTGCCAGCACTGGACAGATGAATTTATTCGGTAATGGCTACACCTTC
TRBJ2-3,.,.,TRBV6-2/TRBV6-3,CASSYDAVRDTQYF,TGTGCCAGCAGTTACGATGCTGTTAGAGATACGCAGTATTTT
TRBJ1-1,.,TRBD1,TRBV30,CAWDRGEVTEAFF,TGTGCCTGGGACAGGGGTGAAGTAACTGAAGCTTTCTTT
TRBJ1-1,.,TRBD1,TRBV6-2/TRBV6-3,CASSRGQGEAFF,TGTGCCAGCAGCCGAGGACAGGGTGAAGCTTTCTTT
TRBJ1-1,.,.,TRBV2,CATTYGRGLNTEAFF,TGTGCCACCACCTACGGGAGGGGGTTGAACACTGAAGCTTTCTTT
TRBJ2-3,.,.,TRBV4-1,CASSQEVAQGSDTQYF,TGCGCCAGCAGCCAAGAAGTGGCACAGGGCTCCGATACGCAGTATTTT
TRBJ2-3,.,TRBD1,TRBV5-5,CASSLDRGNYYTQYF,TGTGCCAGCAGCTTAGACAGGGGAAACTATTATACGCAGTATTTT
TRBJ1-4,once,.,TRBV4-1,CASRWGGRNEKLFF,TGCGCCAGCAGGTGGGGGGGGAGGAATGAAAAACTGTTTTTT
TRBJ1-4,few,.,TRBV6-2/TRBV6-3,CASSLWGTNEKLFF,TGTGCCAGCAGTTTATGGGGCACTAATGAAAAACTGTTTTTT
TRBJ2-6,.,.,TRBV5-1,CASNQGPTSGANVLTF,TGCGCCAGTAATCAGGGGCCGACCTCTGGGGCCAACGTCCTGACTTTC
TRBJ2-3,.,TRBD2,TRBV9,CASSAYPGTSPDTQYF,TGTGCCAGCAGCGCCTACCCCGGGACTAGCCCAGATACGCAGTATTTT
TRBJ2-7,.,.,TRBV6-5,CASSYSSQAYEQYF,TGTGCCAGCAGTTACTCTTCCCAGGCCTACGAGCAGTACTTC
TRBJ2-5,.,TRBD1,TRBV9,CASSQQGQETQYF,TGTGCCAGCAGCCAACAGGGGCAGGAGACCCAGTACTTC
TRBJ1-2,once,.,TRBV25-1,CASLYGEGYTF,TGTGCCAGCCTTTACGGGGAAGGCTACACCTTC
TRBJ1-1,once,.,TRBV9,CASSTRPGPNTEAFF,TGTGCCAGCAGCACCAGACCAGGCCCGAACACTGAAGCTTTCTTT
TRBJ2-7,.,TRBD1,TRBV7-8,CASSSQQGQGYEQYF,TGTGCCAGCAGTTCACAACAGGGGCAGGGCTACGAGCAGTACTTC
TRBJ2-1,once,TRBD2,TRBV3-1/TRBV3-2,CASSPTSGAYNEQFF,TGTGCCAGCAGCCCCACTAGCGGGGCGTACAATGAGCAGTTCTTC
TRBJ1-1,.,.,TRBV2,CASRDIFMNTEAFF,TGTGCCAGCAGGGACATCTTCATGAACACTGAAGCTTTCTTT
TRBJ2-5,.,TRBD2,TRBV10-3,CASRTSGRAGETQYF,TGTGCCAGCAGGACTAGCGGGAGGGCCGGAGAGACCCAGTACTTC
TRBJ1-2,.,TRBD1,TRBV29-1,CSVMDRGKYGYTF,TGCAGCGTCATGGACAGGGGGAAATATGGCTACACCTTC
TRBJ2-6,.,TRBD2,TRBV2,CASTRGTGGSGANVLTF,TGTGCCAGCACCCGGGGGACGGGGGGCTCTGGGGCCAACGTCCTGACTTTC
TRBJ1-2,.,TRBD1,TRBV14,CASSLTGGRDGYTF,TGTGCCAGCAGCCTGACAGGGGGCAGGGATGGCTACACCTTC
TRBJ2-7,.,.,TRBV14,CASSQVSQSEFRYEQYF,TGTGCCAGCAGCCAAGTATCACAGTCCGAATTCAGGTACGAGCAGTACTTC
TRBJ1-4,.,TRBD1,TRBV24-1,CATSDGGRGHEKLFF,TGTGCCACCAGTGATGGCGGCAGGGGGCATGAAAAACTGTTTTTT
TRBJ1-3,.,TRBD1,TRBV7-3,CASSLEGASGNTIYF,TGTGCCAGCAGCTTAGAGGGGGCCTCTGGAAACACCATATATTTT
TRBJ2-3,.,TRBD2,TRBV6-5,CASSRGGEPDTQYF,TGTGCCAGCAGTCGTGGGGGGGAGCCAGATACGCAGTATTTT
TRBJ2-2,.,.,TRBV12-3/TRBV12-4,CAGEFTGELFF,TGTGCCGGGGAGTTCACCGGGGAGCTGTTTTTT
TRBJ2-7,.,.,TRBV6-9,CASSHLPGHPAGEQYF,TGTGCCAGCAGTCACCTACCGGGACACCCCGCCGGCGAGCAGTACTTC
TRBJ2-5,.,.,TRBV12-3/TRBV12-4,CASSLRETQYF,TGTGCCAGCAGCCTCCGGGAGACCCAGTACTTC
TRBJ1-5,.,.,TRBV12-5,CASGLVGATRNQPQHF,TGTGCTAGTGGTTTGGTAGGAGCGACTCGCAATCAGCCCCAGCATTTT
TRBJ1-5,.,.,TRBV9,CASSVEGAQPQHF,TGTGCCAGCAGCGTGGAAGGGGCACAGCCCCAGCATTTT
TRBJ2-5,.,TRBD2,TRBV2,CASSARSGVVYETQYF,TGTGCCAGCAGTGCCCGTAGCGGGGTAGTTTATGAGACCCAGTACTTC
TRBJ2-5,once,.,TRBV7-3,CASSLKPEETQYF,TGTGCCAGCAGCTTAAAGCCGGAGGAGACCCAGTACTTC
TRBJ2-7,.,.,TRBV7-8,CASSGGLDSSYEQYF,TGTGCCAGCAGCGGTGGGTTGGACTCCTCCTACGAGCAGTACTTC
TRBJ2-1,once,.,TRBV11-2,CASSLDPLDRSSYNEQFF,TGTGCCAGCAGCTTAGACCCGCTTGACAGGAGCTCCTACAATGAGCAGTTCTTC
TRBJ2-3,.,.,TRBV5-8,CASSYPFRQTTDTQYF,TGTGCCAGCAGCTACCCTTTTAGACAGACCACAGATACGCAGTATTTT
TRBJ2-1,.,.,TRBV27,CASSSTGNEQFF,TGTGCCAGCAGTTCGACGGGCAATGAGCAGTTCTTC
TRBJ1-2,.,TRBD1,TRBV12-3/TRBV12-4,CASSPDRVYGYTF,TGTGCCAGCAGTCCCGACAGGGTTTATGGCTACACCTTC
TRBJ2-3,.,TRBD2,TRBV5-1,CASSSLSGPPDTQYF,TGCGCCAGCAGCTCACTTAGCGGGCCGCCGGATACGCAGTATTTT
TRBJ2-1,.,.,TRBV5-1,CASSLGASSYNEQFF,TGCGCCAGCAGCTTGGGGGCAAGCTCCTACAATGAGCAGTTCTTC
TRBJ2-7,.,.,TRBV2,CASSDRRPGERGQYF,TGTGCCAGCAGTGACCGACGGCCGGGGGAAAGGGGGCAGTACTTC
TRBJ2-7,.,.,TRBV28,CASSLLATYEQYF,TGTGCCAGCAGTTTACTGGCAACCTACGAGCAGTACTTC